These 23 T cell receptor beta chains originate from one sample sequenced in a study of tumor and adjacent non-tumor tissue in lung cancer. The library came from three nested PCR rounds adapted from ARM-PCR protocols. Using its own MiXCR run on the multiplex PCR reads, TCRdb lists one record per CDR3 protein. This table holds around 76,000 distinct CDR3 sequences, over 65% found once. RNA was extracted from bulk tissue without any cell sorting. More than 3 cm separated this lung sample from the edge of the tumor. The source material was distant non-tumor lung tissue. The receptors derive from a man between 65 and 79 years old with non-small cell lung cancer.

This chain uses TRBV6-2 or TRBV6-3 with TRBJ2-3, with D maybe TRBD2 (6 bases). The CDR3 is made up of 13 amino acids. CDR1 and CDR2 from the germline V gene are MNHEY and SVGEGT. V was cut by 7 bases and J by 4 bases, with 12 bases left in between. The DNA of the CDR3 is TGTGCCAGCACTTCCTCGGGAGCAGATACGCAGTATTTT. Amino acids: CASTSSGADTQYF.

This clonotype was counted ten times or more. This chain connects TRBV28 to TRBJ2-1, with TRBD2 matching 15 bases. This CDR3 is built from 16 residues. Germline loops: CDR1 MDHEN, CDR2 SYDVKM. V dropped 6 bases and J dropped 7; count of bases not matched to a gene: 7. The CDR3 is CASRGLAGGFWNEQFF. The CDR3 bases are TGTGCCAGCAGAGGACTAGCGGGAGGGTTCTGGAATGAGCAGTTCTTC.

Comment on this clonotype: Just one base apart from a much larger clone, this may be a read error. The chain employs TRBV28 and TRBJ1-1; no clear D. The CDR3 covers 15 residues. Germline V gene lookup returns CDR1 MDHEN and CDR2 SYDVKM. The CDR3 is CANSYQGLKGSEAFF. CDR3 nucleotides: TGTGCCAACAGTTATCAAGGACTCAAAGGGTCTGAAGCTTTCTTT.

In its sample, this clonotype was seen many times. V and J are TRBV5-5 and TRBJ2-5, with TRBD2 matching 7 bases. CDR1 is SGHKS and CDR2 is YYEKEE in the germline V gene (reference sequence). The CDR3 is 15 amino acids. J lost 4 bases, V lost 3 bases, and 9 bases had no gene match. The CDR3 spells CASSSTPGRGETQYF. DNA for the CDR3: TGTGCCAGCAGCTCCACCCCAGGGAGGGGAGAGACCCAGTACTTC. The whole variable domain, filled in from reference TRBV5-5 and TRBJ2-5, reads DAGVTQSPTHLIKTRGQQVTLRCSPISGHKSVSWYQQVLGQGPQFIFQYYEKEERGRGNFPDRFSARQFPNYSSELNVNALLLGDSALYLCASSSTPGRGETQYFGPGTRLLVL.

A note on this clonotype: Compared with germline, one end of the junction differs, possibly owing to a read error. The chain has TRBV6-5 and TRBJ2-7; D is perhaps TRBD1 (5 bases). This CDR3 has 17 amino acids. CDR1 and CDR2 (germline): MNHEY, SVGAGI. CDR3 DNA sequence: TGTGCCAGCAGTTACTGGCAGGGCGGATATGCGTTCTACGAACAGTACTTC. This encodes CASSYWQGGYAFYEQYF.

Points on this clonotype: A much larger clone sits a single nucleotide away, making a read error possible. V is TRBV7-8 and J is TRBJ1-1, with D possibly being TRBD1 (5 bases). CDR3 size: 15 residues. Deletions cut 1 base from V and 11 bases from J, with 20 bases between. CDR1 SGHVS and CDR2 FQNEAQ come from the germline V gene. This CDR3 is CASSLVSDPTGDAFF. CDR3 nucleotide sequence: TGTGCCAGCAGCTTAGTATCCGATCCAACGGGGGATGCTTTCTTT.

In the case of this clonotype: As the CDR3 is not closed by the conserved phenylalanine or tryptophan, this likely results from a read error. CDR3 residues: CASSADTQYY. In DNA, the CDR3 is TGTGCCAGTAGCGCGGATACGCAGTATTAT. This sequence joins TRBV6-2 or TRBV6-3 and TRBJ2-3, with D possibly matching TRBD2 (5 bases). The V gene lost 9 bases and the J gene lost 6 bases, with 7 bases spanning the gap. In germline, CDR1 is MNHEY, CDR2 SVGEGT. The CDR3 length is 10 residues.

At least ten counts were recorded for this clonotype. V and J are TRBV6-1 and TRBJ1-2, with 9 nucleotides matching TRBD1. Trimming at V came to 2 bases and at J to 7 bases, leaving 8 bases not matched to a gene. Germline CDR1 is MNHNS and CDR2 is SASEGT. The CDR3 consists of 15 residues. CDR3 in DNA: TGTGCCAGCAGTGAACAGGACAGGGGATTGAGTGGCTACACCTTC. Encoded protein: CASSEQDRGLSGYTF.

The chain employs TRBV28 and TRBJ2-7; TRBD1 might be the D (6 bases). Trimming pared 3 bases from V and 7 bases from J, leaving 13 bases between. Germline V gene data show CDR1 as MDHEN and CDR2 as SYDVKM. The CDR3 consists of 13 residues. CDR3 sequence: CASSFWDNWEQYF. CDR3 bases: TGTGCCAGCAGTTTCTGGGACAACTGGGAGCAGTACTTC.

As regards this clonotype: The conserved phenylalanine or tryptophan normally closing the CDR3 is absent here, so this likely arose from a read error. Because the CDR3's place on the DNA is in doubt, the DNA is left out and the CDR3 is given as listed by TCRdb. The J gene is TRBJ1-1, the V gene TRBV29-1. The CDR3 is 14 amino acids long, termini counted. Germline V gene sequence: CDR1 SQVTM, CDR2 ANQGSEA. Here the CDR3 reads CGAQTSRGLSRSFI.

The J gene is TRBJ1-1, the V gene TRBV29-1; 9 nucleotides align to TRBD1. J gave up 9 bases and V 6 bases, and 8 bases lay outside the gene matches. Germline values: CDR1 SQVTM, CDR2 ANQGSEA. This CDR3 contains 12 residues. The DNA for the CDR3 is TGCAGCGTGGGACAGGGCTTTAGTAAAGCTTTCTTT. Translation: CSVGQGFSKAFF.

Comments on this clonotype: Compared with germline, one end of the junction differs, possibly owing to a read error. The CDR3 loop is CASSFPGLNYDQCF. The CDR3 DNA follows: TGTGCCAGCAGTTTCCCGGGACTCAACTACGACCAGTGCTTC. The chain is built from TRBV6-6 and TRBJ2-7; D is perhaps TRBD2 (6 bases). This CDR3 has 14 amino acids. CDR1 and CDR2 (germline): MNHNY, SVGAGI (reference sequence).

The chain combines TRBV6-5 with TRBJ1-2, with D unclear. Trimming stripped 10 bases from V and 0 bases from J, with 15 bases between. From germline, CDR1 is MNHEY and CDR2 SVGAGI. The CDR3 is 14 amino acids. CDR3 in amino acids: CANLRTSTNYGYTF. The CDR3, as DNA: TGTGCCAATCTGAGGACTTCCACTAACTATGGCTACACCTTC.

This chain uses TRBV20-1 with TRBJ2-2; D not resolved. Germline values: CDR1 DFQATT, CDR2 SNEGSKA (reference sequence). The CDR3 consists of 13 residues. The CDR3 here is CAAESTNTGELFF. The CDR3 DNA reads TGCGCCGCGGAAAGTACGAACACCGGGGAGCTGTTTTTT.

Worth noting for this clonotype: The conserved final phenylalanine or tryptophan is absent from the CDR3, which likely points to a read error. V and J are TRBV11-2 and TRBJ1-1; no reliable D call. Germline V gene data show CDR1 as SGHAT and CDR2 as FQNNGV. This CDR3 spans 16 amino acids. The CDR3 DNA reads TGTGCCAGTAGCTTAGCGGAGATGGGGATGAAAACTGAAGCTTTCTCT. It translates to CASSLAEMGMKTEAFS.

V and J are TRBV12-3 or TRBV12-4 and TRBJ2-3; 8 nucleotides align to TRBD2. J was trimmed by 10 bases and V by 8 bases; bases with no gene match: 17. The CDR3 has 15 residues. CDR3 nucleotide sequence: TGTGCCAGCGGAACCCCGGGACCAGCGGGGGAGGCGCAGTATTTT. Translating it yields CASGTPGPAGEAQYF.

This clonotype was recorded only once. Its ends do not fully match the called genes, so a read error is possible. The chain is built from TRBV5-1 and TRBJ1-1; tentative D call: TRBD1 (6 bases). CDR3 size: 14 residues. CDR1 and CDR2 (germline): SGHRS, YFSETQ. CDR3 sequence reads: CVSGVRGGETGAFF. CDR3 sequence (DNA): TGCGTCAGCGGAGTAAGAGGGGGAGAGACTGGAGCTTTCTTT.

A word on this clonotype: A junction end diverges from the germline sequence, so it may reflect a read error. The chain joins TRBV4-3 to TRBJ2-7; 9 nucleotides line up with TRBD1. CDR1 is LGHNA, CDR2 YSLEER, per germline. The CDR3 is 15 amino acids. The CDR3 loop is CASSRSTGGTYERYF. As DNA, the CDR3 is TGCGCCAGCAGCCGCTCGACAGGGGGGACGTATGAGCGGTACTTC.

With regard to this clonotype: It is likely a read error, because the conserved phenylalanine at the end of the CDR3 is missing. It is unclear where the CDR3 begins or ends on the DNA, so no DNA is shown, and the CDR3 is as TCRdb lists it. The J gene is TRBJ2-1, the V gene TRBV20-1; the D call in the table, TRBD2, was not verified against the DNA. Germline CDR1 reads DFQATT; CDR2 reads SNEGSKA (reference sequence). The CDR3 length is 16 residues, termini included. The CDR3 here is CSARVVGTTTYNERFL.

About this clonotype itself: The CDR3 carries no conserved terminal phenylalanine or tryptophan, so it likely arises from a read error. The chain carries TRBV5-4 and TRBJ1-4; D ambiguous. The V gene's germline CDR1 is SGHNT and CDR2 YYREEE (reference sequence). The CDR3 spans 13 residues. The CDR3 DNA is TGTGCCAGCAGTTTGGAGATGGACGAAAAACTGTTTTTA. As protein: CASSLEMDEKLFL.

This clonotype appeared once. The V call is TRBV29-1, the J call TRBJ1-1; D remains unclear. The germline gives CDR1 SQVTM, CDR2 ANQGSEA. The CDR3 is 13 amino acids. The V gene lost 7 bases and the J gene lost 0 bases, with 12 bases spanning the gap. This CDR3 is CSDVIQMNTEAFF. CDR3 DNA: TGCAGCGATGTCATCCAGATGAACACTGAAGCTTTCTTT.

This clonotype occurred a few times. Given a much more abundant clone one base away, this may be a read error. The genes are TRBV6-1 and TRBJ2-5; 11 nucleotides line up with TRBD1. Looked up from germline, CDR1 is MNHNS and CDR2 is SASEGT. This CDR3 has 18 residues. The CDR3 DNA sequence: TGTGCCAGCAGTCGATTCAACGCCGGGACAGGGGGACAAGAGGCCCAGTACTTC. This sequence encodes CASSRFNAGTGGQEAQYF.

The V and J genes are TRBV11-3 and TRBJ2-5; 10 bases align to TRBD2. There are 14 residues in the CDR3. The germline CDR1 and CDR2 sequences are SGHNT and YENEEA. DNA of the CDR3: TGTGTCAGTAACCAACTAGCGGGGATGGAGACCCAGTACTTC. Amino acids: CVSNQLAGMETQYF.